Sequencing of this TCR beta chain was carried out in a study of cytomegalovirus exposure and HLA in healthy donors. This clone was observed once. Its ends do not fully match the called genes, so a read error is possible. Germline-derived CDR1 and CDR2 are SEHNR and FQNEAQ (reference sequence). The CDR3 runs to 16 residues. This PCR relied on a set of 60 Vbeta primers and 13 Jbeta primers. TCRdb keeps only in-frame clones here, not all; method: immunoSEQ multiplex PCR. Of approximately 110,000 clones in the sample, roughly 70% were seen once. This clonotype was obtained from a man in his forties or fifties in good health and CMV-seronegative. The sample was PBMCs. The V and J genes are TRBV7-9 and TRBJ2-3; 8 bases map to TRBD1. Here the CDR3 DNA reads TGTTCCAGCAGCCTTGGGACAGGATTATACTCAGATACGCAGTATTTT. Residues: CSSSLGTGLYSDTQYF.